This TCR beta chain was observed in a study of Graves' ophthalmopathy and Graves' hyperthyroidism. RNA transcripts yielded amplified TCR beta CDR3 regions. The first round was an RT-PCR with HTBI primers, and the second round was a multiplex PCR. TCRdb fed the multiplex PCR reads into MiXCR, producing one record per CDR3 protein. The data hold nearly 400,000 distinct CDR3 sequences, with around 18% observed a single time. Germline loops: CDR1 MNHEY, CDR2 SVGEGT. The ends were cut back, 7 bases at V and 0 bases at J, with 10 bases in the middle. The CDR3 totals 13 residues. As for this clonotype: What it binds is unknown.

Study findings and constraints: Predictions made by the model for ophthalmopathy progression reached 70% to 71% sensitivity and about 72% specificity.

The sequence was obtained from a woman between 18 and 29 years old with Graves' ophthalmopathy. The sequenced sample consisted of peripheral blood. The J gene is TRBJ2-7, the V gene TRBV6-2 or TRBV6-3, with D hard to call. For the CDR3, the DNA is TGTGCCAGCATGGGGTTTTTCTCCTACGAGCAGTACTTC. As protein: CASMGFFSYEQYF.